This TCR beta chain was recovered during a study of cytomegalovirus exposure and HLA in healthy donors (dated by TCRdb to 2017 to 2019). In the study overall: The roughly 700 repertoires of the first cohort and the 120 or so validation repertoires were produced on the same platform, according to a later analysis. The study was designed to test whether signatures of past pathogen exposure could be identified by cataloging public T cell receptors. In addition to the first cohort of roughly 670 subjects, a separate validation cohort of some 120 different subjects was used. High-throughput TCR immunosequencing, statistical association of individual TCRs with disease status, and machine learning were combined to predict cytomegalovirus infection status. What the research found in general, with its limitations: In a later analysis, TCRs clustered in the first cohort were found to also tend to co-occur in the 120 or so validation repertoires, with about 94% of cluster scores above 0. A few of the identified cytomegalovirus-associated TCR beta chains were confirmed in vitro to be specific for cytomegalovirus antigens. Most TCR sequences were seen in very few donors, while some public TCRs were found in many individuals. In the study, approximately 150 TCR beta chains were listed as associated with cytomegalovirus. The authors suggested that the approach could potentially be generalized to other disease states and immunological phenotypes. The classifier was reported to diagnose cytomegalovirus status with high specificity and sensitivity in both the original cohort and the validation cohort. A later analysis had no HLA typing for the validation cohort, so co-occurrence there was scored across all 130 or so repertoires.

The donors belonged to the validation cohort of around 110 subjects, which was separate from the 666-subject first cohort. CDR1 and CDR2 are drawn from the germline V gene: MDHEN, SYDVKM. V was cut back by 8 bases and J by 7 bases, leaving a gap of 11 bases between them. Including cysteine and phenylalanine, the CDR3 has 11 amino acids. Only CDR3 DNA remains: 33 bases, in frame from the first base. Concerning this clone: Its antigen remains unidentified. Qualities for individual bases were not recorded, and no much larger clone is one base off.

Libraries were prepared through the immunoSEQ multiplex PCR assay. As for how the authors treated the data: To diagnose cytomegalovirus status from the catalog of TCR beta chain sequences, a statistical classification framework was built. TCRdb retrieved this table from immuneACCESS and kept in-frame rearrangements only. Not all clones are present; in checked studies, unresolved V genes account for under half, and no reason is known for the remainder. For V, J and clone size, that table is used; D and trimming come from the DNA. The sample contains 68,000 or so clones, 90% to 95% of them found a single time. The top ten clones comprise about 3% of the sample.

The sequence was collected from a man aged 18 to 35 in good health and CMV-seronegative. The receptor chain draws on TRBV28 and TRBJ1-2, and TRBD1 may be the D gene, going by 6 matching bases. Sequencing was done on a sample of PBMCs. The nucleotides are TGTGCCAGCCAGGGGCAGGCTGGCTACACCTTC. Its coded protein is CASQGQAGYTF.